Included here is one T cell receptor (beta chain) sequence, with context. This sample was taken from a study of molecular identifiers for immune sequencing clone quantification. Previously described methods with listed TCR primers produced the bulk TCR libraries. A single record per CDR3 protein comes from TCRdb applying MiXCR to the PCR reads. The sample carries about 320,000 distinct CDR3 sequences, roughly a fifth recorded once. Germline V gene lookup returns CDR1 KGHSH and CDR2 LQKENI. The V and J ends lost 0 bases and 5 bases respectively, with 19 bases between them. This CDR3 comprises 17 residues.

The sample consisted of naive CD8+ T cells from blood, with Jurkat cell RNA spiked in. Subset meaning: FACS-sorted CD8+CD4-CCR7+CD45RA+ naive T cells. This chain uses TRBV18 with TRBJ1-1; D call uncertain. This TCR was recovered from a human donor in good health. Some libraries in this study had Jurkat cell RNA spiked in. The CDR3 nucleotides are TGTGCCAGCTCACCACCGGGGATATTAGTGTATCGGACTGAAGCTTTCTTT. Amino acid sequence: CASSPPGILVYRTEAFF.